Listed below are T cell receptor beta chains from one sample, sequenced in a study of spatial heterogeneity in lung cancer. One entry per CDR3 protein results from TCRdb running MiXCR on the 5' RACE reads. The table shows some 1,600 distinct CDR3 sequences, with around 25% occurring only once. The sequencing here drew on lung tumor tissue, taken at surgery. Every receptor here comes from a female donor with early-stage non-small cell lung cancer. CDR3s include the opening cysteine and the closing phenylalanine or tryptophan.

V gene,CDR3 protein
TRBV3-1,CASSQRLAVYEQYF
TRBV20-1,CSASNGDPGDTDTQYF
TRBV5-1,CASSLNRNGYTF
TRBV20-1,CSASENTYNEQFF
TRBV1,CTSSQATSGTTDTQYF
TRBV11-3,CASSLVGVLIFTDTQYF
TRBV6-2/TRBV6-3,CASSSTRTGGNQPQHF
TRBV7-9,CASSPLPGEGSANYGYTF
TRBV29-1,CSVEDRFYGYTF
TRBV4-1,CASSQNLRGTAEQFF
TRBV20-1,CSVGDRTYGYTF
TRBV3-1,CASSQDHDEQYF
TRBV30,CAWRQGEYYGYTF
TRBV3-1,CASSHETREQFF
TRBV2,CASSGGFSGSSYNEQFF
TRBV7-3,CASSPGQVQFF
TRBV5-6,CASSLGTYQPQHF
TRBV28,CASSPRRGQYF
TRBV5-1,CASSRGTGQLANYGYTF
TRBV12-3/TRBV12-4,CASLLSGANVLTF
TRBV27,CASSPGNYEQYF
TRBV20-1,CSARGGSGEADTQYF
TRBV7-9,CASRLQGVNTIYF
TRBV28,CASSFVELRETQYF
TRBV5-1,CASSLTGGYNEQFF
TRBV7-2,CASSLTGRTEAFF
TRBV3-1,CASSHGSSGANVLTF
TRBV2,CASREGAGGSHEQFF
TRBV20-1,CSVETSGKETQYF